This T cell receptor beta chain emerged from a study of cytomegalovirus exposure and HLA in healthy donors. Donors showed nominal health when sampled, although they likely had unrecorded immune exposures. PCR used 60 Vbeta primers and 13 Jbeta primers. TCRdb's table, derived via immunoSEQ multiplex PCR, lists solely in-frame clones and lacks some. This table lists about 170,000 clones. The CDR3 contains 15 residues. Germline V gene data show CDR1 as SGHVS and CDR2 as FNYEAQ. V was pared by 5 bases and J by 1 base, with 14 bases between. This chain connects TRBV7-6 to TRBJ1-1; TRBD1 might be the D (5 bases). The source of this sequence is a woman aged 55-70 years in good health and CMV-seronegative. Sequencing input: PBMCs. This CDR3 reads CASSPRGGTNTEAFF. CDR3 coding DNA: TGTGCCAGCAGCCCACGCGGGGGGACGAACACTGAAGCTTTCTTT. The entire variable domain, with the rest obtained from reference TRBV7-6 and TRBJ1-1, is as follows: GAGVSQSPRYKVTKRGQDVALRCDPISGHVSLYWYRQALGQGPEFLTYFNYEAQQDKSGLPNDRFSAERPEGSISTLTIQRTEQRDSAMYRCASSPRGGTNTEAFFGQGTRLTVV.